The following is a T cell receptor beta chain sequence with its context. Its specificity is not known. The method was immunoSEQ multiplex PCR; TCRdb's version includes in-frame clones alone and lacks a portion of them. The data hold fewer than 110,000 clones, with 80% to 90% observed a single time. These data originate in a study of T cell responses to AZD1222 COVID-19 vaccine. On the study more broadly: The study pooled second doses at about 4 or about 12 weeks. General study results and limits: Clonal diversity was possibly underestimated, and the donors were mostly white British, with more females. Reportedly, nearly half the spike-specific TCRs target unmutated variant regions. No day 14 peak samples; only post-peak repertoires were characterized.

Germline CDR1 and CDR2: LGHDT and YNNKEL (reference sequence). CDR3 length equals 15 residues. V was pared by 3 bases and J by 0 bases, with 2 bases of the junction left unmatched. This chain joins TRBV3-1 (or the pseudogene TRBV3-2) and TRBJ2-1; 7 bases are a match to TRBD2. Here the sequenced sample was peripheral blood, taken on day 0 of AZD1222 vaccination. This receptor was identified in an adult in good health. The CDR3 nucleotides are TGTGCCAGCAGCCACGGGGGGAGCTCCTACAATGAGCAGTTCTTC. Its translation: CASSHGGSSYNEQFF.